This TCR beta chain was sequenced for a study of T cell responses to AZD1222 COVID-19 vaccine (TCRdb year 2021). Context from the whole study: AZD1222 recipients whose second dose came at about 4 weeks and those whose second dose came at about 12 weeks were combined into one group, since spike-specific TCR depth and breadth did not differ between the two schedules. A total of about 230 trial participants underwent TCR sequencing, of whom some 210 received two doses of AZD1222 and 26 received two doses of the MenACWY control vaccine. Trial participants were enrolled by age into subgroups of 18-55, 56-69 and 70-plus years, and around 150, 28 and 57 TCR-sequenced participants, respectively, were included in these subgroups. What the authors observed across the whole study: Because no day 14 peak-response samples were available, the repertoires could be characterized only after the peak T cell response. Epitopes outside the regions mutated in the B.1.351 and B.1.1.7 variants were reportedly recognized by nearly half of the unique spike-specific TCRs. The vaccine-associated CD4 TCRs covered the entire spike protein, and the dominant responses fell in regions 160-218 and 743-854. Conclusions about previously exposed vaccinees are limited, since just a handful of AZD1222 recipients were seropositive for SARS-CoV-2 at baseline. Participants were mostly white British and included more females than males, and it was suggested by the authors that clonal diversity may have been underestimated. After two AZD1222 doses, both the breadth and the depth of spike-specific TCRs were significantly higher than at day 0 and than in MenACWY recipients. In the small 56-69-year group, the increase in depth fell short of significance, most likely because of low power.

Details on this clone: This clone's antigen is unknown. Base qualities are not recorded, but no much larger clone differs from it by a single base.

The CDR3 regions of human TCRbeta chains were analyzed by immunosequencing. In the paper's pipeline: TCRs in the repertoires were matched against a reference library of SARS-CoV-2-specific TCRs that had been generated with the MIRA antigen-specificity platform. Breadth was defined as the fraction of unique TCRs that were SARS-CoV-2-associated, and depth was defined as the fraction of total T cells that were SARS-CoV-2-associated. Each spike-specific TCR was assigned to its reactive spike region and to a CD4 or CD8 class using the MIRA data. Log10-transformed breadth and depth values were compared by one-way ANOVA with Sidak's multiple comparisons tests. Here the immuneACCESS table is served through TCRdb, limited to in-frame sequences with V and J called. Missing clones are a known gap in these copies; in checked studies unresolved V genes cover under half, and the rest lacks a known reason. The DNA was the basis for D and trimming; V, J and clone size are from that table. In this sample the table shows roughly 150,000 clones, 91% of which occur a single time. Jointly, the top ten make up around 4% of the sample.

Its CDR3 holds 13 amino acids, cysteine through phenylalanine. Solely the CDR3 DNA is kept, with 39 bases framed from the first base. Relative to germline, V is 4 bases shorter and J is 1 base shorter, with 8 bases between their ends. From the germline V gene (reference sequence), CDR1 is LNHDA and CDR2 is SQIVND. The sample's time point, from its label and the paper: baseline before first vaccination. Vaccinee samples were obtained from the UK trials COV001 and COV002, which included a single-blind randomized controlled phase 2/3 trial of AZD1222 (ChAdOx1 nCoV-19) in healthy adults. Trial participant PBMC samples were collected at day 0 and day 28 after the second dose for TCRbeta chain sequencing.

The chain joins TRBV19 to TRBJ2-7; the D segment could be TRBD2, given 5 matching bases. Sequencing used peripheral blood, obtained on day 0 of AZD1222 vaccination. The source is an adult in good health. The base sequence is TGTGCCAGTAGTAGGGAGCGATCCTACGAGCAGTACTTC. This is translated as CASSRERSYEQYF.